Presented here are 32 T cell receptor beta chains from one specimen sequenced in a study of early T cells in non-severe SARS-CoV-2 infection. TCRdb ran MiXCR on the 5' RACE reads and lists one entry per CDR3 protein. The sample shows some 120,000 distinct CDR3 sequences, under 15% of them seen only once. The sequencing sample was made of whole blood. These receptors originate from an adult who was a healthcare worker with PCR-confirmed SARS-CoV-2 infection or an uninfected control (not recorded which).

This clonotype has just a few counts. This chain joins TRBV18 and TRBJ2-1; 7 bases align to TRBD2. Germline lookup yields CDR1 KGHSH and CDR2 LQKENI. The CDR3 covers 12 residues. With 0 bases clipped from V and 14 bases from J, the junction kept 4 bases outside the gene matches. The CDR3 nucleotides read TGTGCCAGCTCACCACCAAGCGGGGAGGAGTTCTTC. Its translation: CASSPPSGEEFF.

The chain employs TRBV30 and TRBJ2-3, with D perhaps matching TRBD1 (6 bases). The V gene's germline CDR1 is GTSNPN and CDR2 SVGIG (reference sequence). The CDR3 covers 11 residues. V was shortened by 1 base and J by 9 bases, with 8 bases between the two germline ends. This CDR3 is CAWSGQGTQYF. The CDR3 DNA sequence: TGTGCCTGGAGTGGGCAGGGGACGCAGTATTTT.

The CDR3 region is CASSVGGGTPGELFF. CDR3 bases: TGTGCCAGCAGCGTTGGCGGGGGGACCCCCGGGGAGCTGTTTTTT. The chain combines TRBV9 with TRBJ2-2, with 8 nucleotides matching TRBD2. V shed 2 bases and J 6 bases; nucleotides not matched to a gene: 6. Germline CDR1 SGDLS, CDR2 YYNGEE. This CDR3 contains 15 residues.

This clonotype occurred a few times. The germline gene is not matched at one end of the junction; a read error may be the cause. This chain links TRBV4-1 with TRBJ2-6, with D perhaps TRBD1 or TRBD2 (6 bases each). CDR1 and CDR2 from the germline V gene are MGHRA and YSYEKL. There are 16 residues in the CDR3. The CDR3 protein is CASSQVPGAGANVLIF. The CDR3 nucleotides read TGCGCCAGCAGCCAAGTCCCGGGGGCTGGGGCCAACGTCCTGATTTTC.

This clonotype was recorded a few times. This chain joins TRBV18 and TRBJ2-2; D gene ambiguous. V lost 3 bases and J lost 4, with 15 bases in between. Germline V CDR1 and CDR2: KGHSH, LQKENI. There are 16 residues in the CDR3. The CDR3 DNA reads as TGTGCCAGCTCACCCGAGGAGAAATATGGCACCGGGGAGCTGTTTTTT. The encoded protein is CASSPEEKYGTGELFF.

This chain joins TRBV7-3 and TRBJ2-3, with TRBD2 as a possible D gene (6 bases). The CDR3 loop spans 14 amino acids. Germline values: CDR1 SGHTA, CDR2 FQGTGA. V gave up 4 bases and J gave up 4 bases, with 12 bases separating them. The chain's CDR3 is CASSSPEGPDTQYF. The CDR3 DNA follows: TGTGCCAGCAGCTCTCCGGAGGGGCCAGATACGCAGTATTTT.

This clonotype was found a few times. J is TRBJ2-2 and V is TRBV24-1; 7 nucleotides line up with TRBD2. This CDR3 is built from 13 residues. CDR1 and CDR2 from the germline V gene are KGHDR and SFDVKD. The V and J ends lost 11 bases and 5 bases, in that order; junction bases with no gene match: 7. The CDR3 DNA reads TGTGCCATTCGAGCGGGGTCGACCGGGGAGCTGTTTTTT. As protein: CAIRAGSTGELFF.

The CDR3 region is CASSFIPLRGGTYNEQFF. The CDR3 bases are TGTGCCAGCAGCTTTATCCCCCTCAGGGGCGGCACATACAATGAGCAGTTCTTC. This rearrangement joins TRBV7-9 to TRBJ2-1; D possibly corresponds to TRBD1 (6 bases). There are 18 residues in the CDR3. Germline CDR1 reads SEHNR; CDR2 reads FQNEAQ (reference sequence). Trimming cost V 3 bases and J 4 bases, with 22 bases left between them.

This chain links TRBV7-8 with TRBJ1-3; D remains ambiguous. Germline V gene data show CDR1 as SGHVS and CDR2 as FQNEAQ. The V and J ends lost 6 bases and 0 bases respectively, with 15 bases between them. The CDR3 runs 16 residues. The CDR3: CASSSNRRHSGNTIYF. For the CDR3, the DNA is TGTGCCAGCAGTAGCAATAGACGGCACTCTGGAAACACCATATATTTT.

The genes are TRBV11-2 and TRBJ2-2, with no clear D. This CDR3 contains 17 residues. V shed 4 bases and J shed 0 bases, with 15 bases lying between them. CDR1 and CDR2 (germline): SGHAT, FQNNGV. CDR3 residues: CASSSRFSQTNTGELFF. DNA of the CDR3: TGTGCCAGCAGCTCTCGATTTTCCCAGACGAACACCGGGGAGCTGTTTTTT.

The rearrangement uses TRBV6-6 and TRBJ2-3; the match to TRBD1 covers 8 bases. V shed 3 bases, J shed 3 bases, and the junction held 8 bases outside the gene matches. The CDR3 consists of 16 residues. Germline CDR1 MNHNY, CDR2 SVGAGI (reference sequence). The CDR3 nucleotides are TGTGCCAGCAGTTATGGGGGCCAGGGGGCGACAGATACGCAGTATTTT. Translated, it gives CASSYGGQGATDTQYF.

This clonotype has just a few counts. V is TRBV5-1 and J is TRBJ2-7; D possibly corresponds to TRBD1 (5 bases). CDR1 is SGHRS and CDR2 is YFSETQ in the germline V gene. This CDR3 is 14 amino acids long. V was cut by 0 bases and J by 0 bases, with 7 bases left in between. CDR3 sequence reads: CASSLAGNSYEQYF. The CDR3, as DNA: TGCGCCAGCAGCTTGGCAGGGAACTCCTACGAGCAGTACTTC.

The table lists this clonotype with many counts. J is TRBJ2-6 and V is TRBV7-9, with D uncertain. The ends were cut back, 4 bases at V and 2 bases at J, with 15 bases in the middle. Germline loops: CDR1 SEHNR, CDR2 FQNEAQ (reference sequence). This CDR3 is 17 amino acids long. The CDR3 nucleotides are TGTGCCAGCAGCTCCAGTTTATCGGGTCCTGGGGCCAACGTCCTGACTTTC. Translation gives CASSSSLSGPGANVLTF.

This clonotype was counted once. The CDR3 sequence is CASSVGQDDTQYF. DNA of the CDR3: TGTGCCAGCAGCGTAGGGCAGGACGATACGCAGTATTTT. The J gene is TRBJ2-3, the V gene TRBV9; unclear D gene. The CDR3 covers 13 residues. Between the trimmed V and J ends, which lost 0 bases and 6 bases, there was a span of 8 bases. CDR1 SGDLS and CDR2 YYNGEE come from the germline V gene. Full variable domain (rest looked up from reference TRBV9 and TRBJ2-3): DSGVTQTPKHLITATGQRVTLRCSPRSGDLSVYWYQQSLDQGLQFLIQYYNGEERAKGNILERFSAQQFPDLHSELNLSSLELGDSALYFCASSVGQDDTQYFGPGTRLTVL.

This CDR3 is CASSLGRQLLNTEAFF. The CDR3 bases are TGCGCCAGCAGCTTGGGAAGACAGCTACTGAACACTGAAGCTTTCTTT. The chain recombines TRBV5-1 with TRBJ1-1, with a possible D match to TRBD1 (5 bases). V shed 0 bases and J shed 0 bases, with 12 bases lying between them. In germline, CDR1 is SGHRS, CDR2 YFSETQ. The CDR3 sequence is 16 residues long.

The chain employs TRBV3-1 and TRBJ1-4, with D unresolved. Between the trimmed V and J ends, which lost 1 base and 7 bases, there was a span of 7 bases. The V gene's germline CDR1 is LGHDT and CDR2 YNNKEL (reference sequence). CDR3 length: 13 amino acids. The CDR3 DNA sequence: TGTGCCAGCAGCCAAGGACGGACTGAAAAACTGTTTTTT. Its translation is CASSQGRTEKLFF.

There are many counts of this clonotype. This rearrangement joins TRBV6-6 to TRBJ2-7; D possibly uses TRBD1 or TRBD2 (5 bases each). CDR3 length: 17 amino acids. With 6 bases removed from V and 1 base from J, the gap between germline ends came to 22 bases. Germline V gene sequence: CDR1 MNHNY, CDR2 SVGAGI (reference sequence). CDR3 loop: CASRTGWAGKESYEQYF. The CDR3, as DNA: TGTGCCAGCAGGACGGGGTGGGCAGGGAAGGAATCCTACGAGCAGTACTTC.

This clonotype was seen repeatedly, ten times or more. The gene calls are TRBV5-5 and TRBJ2-2; D not certain. V was pared by 0 bases and J by 7 bases, with 7 bases between. In germline, CDR1 is SGHKS, CDR2 YYEKEE (reference sequence). CDR3 size: 13 residues. The CDR3 is CASSLDTGGELFF. The CDR3 DNA sequence: TGTGCCAGCAGCTTGGACACGGGCGGGGAGCTGTTTTTT.

V gene TRBV19 combines with J gene TRBJ2-1, with 8 positions matching TRBD2. CDR3 length equals 15 residues. V shed 7 bases, J shed 3 bases, and the junction held 8 bases outside the gene matches. Germline V gene lookup returns CDR1 LNHDA and CDR2 SQIVND (reference sequence). For the CDR3, the DNA is TGTGCCAGTACCAAGGGACTAGGGGTCTACAATGAGCAGTTCTTC. This codes for CASTKGLGVYNEQFF.

The table lists this clonotype with many counts. V usage is TRBV18 and J usage is TRBJ2-7; 8 positions match TRBD2. The trim removed 2 bases at V and 5 bases at J, leaving 2 bases unmatched. The CDR3 totals 13 residues. The germline gives CDR1 KGHSH, CDR2 LQKENI. The CDR3 bases are TGTGCCAGCTCACCATCGGGGGGGCACGAGCAGTACTTC. The encoded protein is CASSPSGGHEQYF.

The chain combines TRBV9 with TRBJ1-1, with a possible D match to TRBD1 (5 bases). Deletions cut 3 bases from V and 4 bases from J, with 10 bases between. The length of the CDR3 is 13 residues. CDR1 SGDLS and CDR2 YYNGEE come from the germline V gene. CDR3 nucleotide sequence: TGTGCCAGCAGCGAGGGACTGATCACTGAAGCTTTCTTT. Protein: CASSEGLITEAFF. Filled out from reference TRBV9 and TRBJ1-1, the complete variable domain reads DSGVTQTPKHLITATGQRVTLRCSPRSGDLSVYWYQQSLDQGLQFLIQYYNGEERAKGNILERFSAQQFPDLHSELNLSSLELGDSALYFCASSEGLITEAFFGQGTRLTVV.

The rearrangement joins TRBV7-7 to TRBJ2-7; tentative D call: TRBD2 (6 bases). The germline V and J ends were trimmed by 1 base and 0 bases, with 10 bases remaining between them. Germline V gene lookup returns CDR1 SSHAT and CDR2 FNYEAQ (reference sequence). This CDR3 region has 15 residues. This CDR3 reads CASSLGDGSSYEQYF. The CDR3 nucleotides read TGTGCCAGCAGCTTAGGGGACGGGAGCTCCTACGAGCAGTACTTC.

This chain links TRBV30 with TRBJ2-2; D is unresolved. Deletions cut 6 bases from V and 5 bases from J, with 13 bases between. Germline V gene sequence: CDR1 GTSNPN, CDR2 SVGIG (reference sequence). The CDR3 runs to 13 residues. The CDR3 DNA follows: TGTGCCTGCGGTCCCCAAGAGACCGGGGAGCTGTTTTTT. Protein: CACGPQETGELFF.

This clonotype has only a few counts. The chain combines TRBV18 with TRBJ1-5; D is undetermined. The V gene lost 2 bases and the J gene lost 1 base, with 6 bases spanning the gap. This CDR3 is built from 14 residues. Germline V CDR1 and CDR2: KGHSH, LQKENI. The CDR3, as DNA: TGTGCCAGCTCACCAGCCCGGAGCAATCAGCCCCAGCATTTT. It specifies CASSPARSNQPQHF.

This clonotype was recorded a few times. The rearrangement links TRBV29-1 to TRBJ1-1, with a possible D match to TRBD1 (5 bases). Germline V gene sequence: CDR1 SQVTM, CDR2 ANQGSEA. With 7 bases removed from V and 1 base from J, the gap between germline ends came to 13 bases. The length of the CDR3 is 13 residues. CDR3 in amino acids: CSGVRGPNTEAFF. In DNA form, the CDR3 reads TGCAGCGGTGTAAGGGGCCCGAACACTGAAGCTTTCTTT. Together with reference TRBV29-1 and TRBJ1-1, the CDR3 gives the full variable domain: SAVISQKPSRDICQRGTSLTIQCQVDSQVTMMFWYRQQPGQSLTLIATANQGSEATYESGFVIDKFPISRPNLTFSTLTVSNMSPEDSSIYLCSGVRGPNTEAFFGQGTRLTVV.

The rearrangement links TRBV14 to TRBJ2-5, with D perhaps TRBD1 or TRBD2 (6 bases each). Germline CDR1 reads SGHDN; CDR2 reads FVKESK. V lost 3 bases and J 9 bases, leaving 17 bases between the germline ends. The CDR3 runs 14 residues. CDR3 protein: CASSHGGHRASQYF. Written as DNA, the CDR3 is TGTGCCAGCAGCCACGGGGGACACCGGGCGTCCCAGTACTTC.

There are many counts of this clonotype. The chain combines TRBV12-3 or TRBV12-4 with TRBJ2-1; tentative D call: TRBD1 (5 bases). The CDR3 is 13 amino acids. V was trimmed by 5 bases and J by 5 bases, leaving 10 bases between them. CDR3 in amino acids: CASSLGQHNEQFF. CDR3 DNA sequence: TGTGCCAGCAGTCTCGGACAACACAATGAGCAGTTCTTC.

This clonotype appeared a few times. Here the CDR3 DNA reads TGTGCCAGCTCACCAGGGGGTCAATCACCCCTCCACTTT. It yields the protein CASSPGGQSPLHF. The rearrangement links TRBV18 to TRBJ1-6, with D perhaps matching TRBD1 (5 bases). CDR3 size: 13 residues. V lost 2 bases and J lost 10, with 9 bases in between. In germline, CDR1 is KGHSH, CDR2 LQKENI.

The rearrangement links TRBV27 to TRBJ2-1; 10 nucleotides align to TRBD2. The CDR3 runs to 13 residues. The V gene's germline CDR1 is MNHEY and CDR2 SMNVEV (reference sequence). V dropped 7 bases and J dropped 14; count of bases not matched to a gene: 11. The DNA of the CDR3 is TGTGCCAGCAACCTCAGCGGGGGGGGCCGGGAGTTCTTC. This gives the protein CASNLSGGGREFF.

This clonotype was detected ten times or more. The chain recombines TRBV29-1 with TRBJ2-5, with 11 bases aligning to TRBD1. The germline V gene has CDR1 SQVTM and CDR2 ANQGSEA. V lost 5 bases to trimming and J lost 0 bases; unmatched junction nucleotides: 2. CDR3 length equals 14 residues. CDR3 amino acids: CSVRDRGYQETQYF. Here the CDR3 DNA reads TGCAGCGTTCGGGACAGGGGGTACCAAGAGACCCAGTACTTC. Complete variable domain (other parts from reference TRBV29-1 and TRBJ2-5): SAVISQKPSRDICQRGTSLTIQCQVDSQVTMMFWYRQQPGQSLTLIATANQGSEATYESGFVIDKFPISRPNLTFSTLTVSNMSPEDSSIYLCSVRDRGYQETQYFGPGTRLLVL.

The CDR3 nucleotides read TGTGCCATCAGTGAGGCGAGTGAAGCTTTCTTT. It encodes CAISEASEAFF. The V and J genes are TRBV10-3 and TRBJ1-1; D unresolved. CDR3 length: 11 amino acids. CDR1 is ENHRY and CDR2 is SYGVKD in the germline V gene. Trimming pared 2 bases from V and 7 bases from J, leaving 5 bases between.

This clonotype was detected many times. The rearrangement joins TRBV29-1 to TRBJ1-2; no reliable D call. This CDR3 contains 11 residues. V shed 3 bases and J shed 7 bases, with 9 bases lying between them. CDR1 and CDR2 from the germline V gene are SQVTM and ANQGSEA. The CDR3 DNA follows: TGCAGCGTTGAGGGTCTATTTGGCTACACCTTC. Residues: CSVEGLFGYTF.